This TCR beta chain was sequenced in a study of control samples from healthy donors and cancer patients. Germline CDR1 reads MNHEY; CDR2 reads SVGAGI. The CDR3 length is 14 residues. Trimming cost V 6 bases and J 6 bases; bases outside gene matches: 9. Sequencing used immunoSEQ multiplex PCR; TCRdb keeps in-frame clones, though not all of them. The sample gives some 120,000 clones, 80% to 90% of which show up once; 9.5% to 13% is in the top ten. The clonotype originates from a man aged 30 to 39 in good health. Sequencing was performed on blood. The chain combines TRBV6-5 with TRBJ1-2; 8 bases are a match to TRBD1. The CDR3 bases are TGTGCCAGCAGGTGGCGAACAGGGGGGGATGGCTACACCTTC. Translating it yields CASRWRTGGDGYTF.